These 8 T cell receptor beta chains originate from one sample sequenced in a study of lymphopenia after photon versus proton radiotherapy. The repertoire was sequenced with immunoSEQ multiplex PCR; TCRdb's copy has only in-frame clones and lacks some. The data show 77,000 or so clones, about 86% seen once. The starting material was peripheral blood, obtained from a patient treated with proton-based radiotherapy. Receptors originate from a man aged 60 to 69 with pancreatic cancer.

This chain uses TRBV6-5 with TRBJ1-2; 7 bases map to TRBD1. Germline CDR1 MNHEY, CDR2 SVGAGI. The CDR3 covers 14 residues. Losses at the gene ends were 7 bases for V and 4 bases for J; bases not matched to a gene: 9. As DNA, the CDR3 is TGTGCCAGCACTAAGGGGACAGTCGGCTATGGCTACACCTTC. Translated: CASTKGTVGYGYTF.

This chain connects TRBV28 to TRBJ1-2; D call uncertain. The CDR3 sequence is 14 residues long. Per the germline V gene, CDR1 is MDHEN and CDR2 is SYDVKM. V was shortened by 5 bases and J by 1 base, with 11 bases between the two germline ends. Written as DNA, the CDR3 is TGTGCCAGCAGTCCCCGGAGGGATAACTATGGCTACACCTTC. This codes for CASSPRRDNYGYTF.

V usage is TRBV2 and J usage is TRBJ2-2; the match to TRBD1 covers 7 bases. The CDR3 covers 13 residues. V shed 6 bases and J 7 bases; nucleotides not matched to a gene: 5. The germline gives CDR1 SNHLY, CDR2 FYNNEI. Here the CDR3 reads CASRMDRSGELFF. CDR3 sequence (DNA): TGTGCCAGCAGGATGGACAGGAGCGGGGAGCTGTTTTTT.

This chain links TRBV29-1 with TRBJ2-1; the D is unclear. The V end lost 8 bases, the J end lost 7 bases, and 18 bases lay between the germline ends. There are 13 residues in the CDR3. CDR1 SQVTM and CDR2 ANQGSEA come from the germline V gene. This chain's CDR3 is CSTLSGNVNEQFF. CDR3 coding DNA: TGCAGCACCCTCTCGGGTAATGTGAATGAGCAGTTCTTC.

The CDR3 reads CASSLQGARYEQYF. The DNA for the CDR3 is TGTGCCAGCAGCTTACAGGGGGCGAGGTACGAGCAGTACTTC. The chain combines TRBV7-2 with TRBJ2-7, with 8 nucleotides matching TRBD1. V was clipped by 2 bases and J by 4 bases; unmatched bases: 4. Germline V gene sequence: CDR1 SGHTA, CDR2 FQGNSA. The length of the CDR3 is 14 residues.

V and J are TRBV5-6 and TRBJ1-1; 7 nucleotides line up with TRBD1. V trimming: 4 bases; J trimming: 1 base; junction bases outside the gene matches: 7. Germline V gives CDR1 SGHDT, CDR2 YYEEEE. This CDR3 region has 15 residues. The CDR3 DNA is TGTGCCAGCAGCCTTCGGGACAGATCGAACACTGAAGCTTTCTTT. Protein: CASSLRDRSNTEAFF.

This clone occurred a few times. V usage is TRBV7-6 and J usage is TRBJ1-4, with no clear D. Trimming removed 0 bases from V and 9 bases from J, with 8 bases in between. There are 13 residues in the CDR3. Germline lookup yields CDR1 SGHVS and CDR2 FNYEAQ. The CDR3 here is CASSLAYGQKLFF. The DNA for the CDR3 is TGTGCCAGCAGCTTAGCGTATGGTCAAAAACTGTTTTTT.

The chain has TRBV19 and TRBJ2-3, with 10 bases lining up with TRBD1. This CDR3 is 16 amino acids long. V dropped 5 bases and J dropped 0; count of bases not matched to a gene: 5. The germline V gene encodes CDR1 LNHDA and CDR2 SQIVND (reference sequence). As DNA, the CDR3 is TGTGCCAGTAGTCCTCGGGACAGGGGAAGCACAGATACGCAGTATTTT. Amino acids: CASSPRDRGSTDTQYF.